The present entry profiles one TCR beta chain with its context. Its specificity is not known. The sample belongs to a study of PD-1 blockade in classical Hodgkin lymphoma. General observations from the study: Relapsed/refractory patients reportedly had the lowest baseline TCR diversity, below newly diagnosed patients, who were below healthy donors. Prior therapy or disease activity may underlie the repertoire differences, whose causes remain undefined.

Specified time point: newly diagnosed, previously untreated cHL patient sample. The data were produced by immunoSEQ multiplex PCR, yet TCRdb's version contains in-frame clones alone and is incomplete. The data show 20,000 to 25,000 clones, approximately 94% seen once. Material: peripheral blood mononuclear cells (PBMCs). The origin of this receptor is a human donor with classical Hodgkin lymphoma.

The CDR3 DNA reads TGTGCCAGCTCACCGACAGGGCTGGATCAGCCCCAGCATTTT. Its translation: CASSPTGLDQPQHF. The chain combines TRBV18 with TRBJ1-5; 7 bases fit TRBD1. The V gene end was trimmed by 3 bases and the J gene end by 5 bases; junction bases not matched to a gene: 4. In germline, CDR1 is KGHSH, CDR2 LQKENI. This CDR3 region has 14 residues.